This T cell receptor (beta chain) was observed in a study of vaccination and CD4 T cells after COVID-19. Across the whole study: Researchers treated cells with overlapping spike peptides taken from SARS-CoV-2, HCoV-NL63, HCoV-OC43 and HCoV-229E. Regarding the study as a whole: Researchers report that a median approximately 90% of reactive clones in convalescent patients surfaced only post-vaccination.

Germline trimming cut 2 bases from V and 4 bases from J; bases unmatched to any gene: 13. In germline, CDR1 is DFQATT, CDR2 SNEGSKA (reference sequence). CDR3 size: 17 residues. Treatment meaning: approximately 11-day PBMC culture with coronavirus spike peptide pools or control peptides (ViraFEST assay). A half-volume replacement of the medium with fresh IL-2 medium was performed on days 3 and 7. Oncomine TCR Beta short-read sequencing was applied to DNA from cultured CD4+ T cells. TCRdb re-analysed the PCR reads in MiXCR, keeping a single row per CDR3 protein. The sample records thousands of distinct CDR3 sequences, 22% being singletons. In its sample, this clonotype is medium-sized. Its antigen is unidentified.

V is TRBV20-1 and J is TRBJ1-2; 10 positions match TRBD1. The sequenced sample was CD4+ T cells from blood, cultured in vitro, obtained after SARS-CoV-2 vaccination. The clonotype originates from a human donor who had recovered from COVID-19. CDR3 residues: CSARQMSPGQGPYGYTF. For the CDR3, the DNA is TGCAGTGCTAGACAAATGTCACCGGGACAGGGGCCCTATGGCTACACCTTC.